This TCR beta chain was documented in a study of response to subunit inactivated influenza vaccine. Points from the study as a whole: Authors suggested few new T cells are recruited by each seasonal influenza vaccination.

This clonotype turned up a few times. Antigen unknown. The CDR3 is 13 residues long. CDR1 MNHEY and CDR2 SVGEGT come from the germline V gene. Trimming removed 6 bases at V and 2 bases at J, with 7 bases between. TCRdb analysed the RT-PCR reads with MiXCR anew, one entry per CDR3 protein. The sample lists a few hundred thousand distinct CDR3 sequences; approximately 23% were seen once. Sequencing was performed on PBMCs from blood, taken around 22 months after vaccination. The V gene is TRBV6-2 or TRBV6-3, the J gene TRBJ2-2; D gene uncertain. The TCR originated in a man between 50 and 69 years old who received an inactivated influenza vaccine. This chain's CDR3 is CASSLTNTGELFF. DNA for the CDR3: TGTGCCAGCAGCCTAACCAACACCGGGGAGCTGTTTTTT.